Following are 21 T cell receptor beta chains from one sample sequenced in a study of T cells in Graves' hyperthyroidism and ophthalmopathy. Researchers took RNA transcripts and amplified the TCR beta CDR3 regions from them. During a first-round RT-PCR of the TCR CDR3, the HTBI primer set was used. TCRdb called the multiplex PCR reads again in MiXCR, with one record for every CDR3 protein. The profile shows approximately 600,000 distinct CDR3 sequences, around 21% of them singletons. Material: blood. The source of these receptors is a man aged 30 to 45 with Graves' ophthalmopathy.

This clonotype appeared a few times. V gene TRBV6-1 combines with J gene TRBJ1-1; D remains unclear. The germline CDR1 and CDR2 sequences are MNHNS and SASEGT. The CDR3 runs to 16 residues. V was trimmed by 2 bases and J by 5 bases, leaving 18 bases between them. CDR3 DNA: TGTGCCAGCAGTGAATGGCGTCCTACGCCGGGAACTGAAGCTTTCTTT. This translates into CASSEWRPTPGTEAFF.

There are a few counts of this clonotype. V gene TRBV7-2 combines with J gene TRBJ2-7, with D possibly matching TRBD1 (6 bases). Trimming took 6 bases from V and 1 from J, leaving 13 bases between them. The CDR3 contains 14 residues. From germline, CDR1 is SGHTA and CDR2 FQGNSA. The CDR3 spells CASSQDRQSYEQYF. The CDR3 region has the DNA TGTGCCAGCAGTCAGGACAGACAATCCTACGAGCAGTACTTC. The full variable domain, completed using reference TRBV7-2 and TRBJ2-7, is GAGVSQSPSNKVTEKGKDVELRCDPISGHTALYWYRQSLGQGLEFLIYFQGNSAPDKSGLPSDRFSAERTGGSVSTLTIQRTQQEDSAVYLCASSQDRQSYEQYFGPGTRLTVT.

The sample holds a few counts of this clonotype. DNA for the CDR3: TGTGCCAGCAGTTTGGGGGGACAGGGGGCAGGCACAGATACGCAGTATTTT. Translating gives CASSLGGQGAGTDTQYF. The V gene is TRBV28, the J gene TRBJ2-3; 12 positions match TRBD1. The CDR3 consists of 17 residues. The V gene's germline CDR1 is MDHEN and CDR2 SYDVKM. Trimming cost V 3 bases and J 1 base; bases outside gene matches: 5.

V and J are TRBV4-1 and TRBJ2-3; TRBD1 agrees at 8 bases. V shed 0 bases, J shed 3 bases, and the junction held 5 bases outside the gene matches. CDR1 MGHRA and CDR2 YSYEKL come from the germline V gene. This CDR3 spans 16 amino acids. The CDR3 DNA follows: TGCGCCAGCAGCCAAGATACAGGGGGAAGGACAGATACGCAGTATTTT. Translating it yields CASSQDTGGRTDTQYF.

This CDR3 reads CASSAGVSLWSVGPEQFF. CDR3 nucleotide sequence: TGTGCCAGCAGCGCAGGGGTAAGTTTATGGAGCGTCGGCCCCGAGCAGTTCTTC. The V gene is TRBV7-9, the J gene TRBJ2-1; possible D gene TRBD1, 6 bases. The CDR3 spans 18 residues. Germline V gives CDR1 SEHNR, CDR2 FQNEAQ (reference sequence). With 5 bases removed from V and 10 bases from J, the gap between germline ends came to 30 bases.

The CDR3 sequence is CASSLVERVTEAFF. CDR3 nucleotide sequence: TGCGCCAGCAGCTTGGTCGAACGGGTCACTGAAGCTTTCTTT. The chain has TRBV5-1 and TRBJ1-1; D is unresolved. The CDR3 is made up of 14 amino acids. Germline V lookup: CDR1 SGHRS, CDR2 YFSETQ. Between the trimmed V and J ends, which lost 0 bases and 4 bases, there was a span of 10 bases.

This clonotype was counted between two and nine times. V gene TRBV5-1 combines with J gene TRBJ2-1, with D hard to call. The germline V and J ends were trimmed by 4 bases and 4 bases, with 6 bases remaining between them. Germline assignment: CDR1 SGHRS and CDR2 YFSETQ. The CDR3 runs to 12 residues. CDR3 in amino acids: CASSPKYNEQFF. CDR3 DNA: TGCGCCAGCAGCCCTAAATACAATGAGCAGTTCTTC.

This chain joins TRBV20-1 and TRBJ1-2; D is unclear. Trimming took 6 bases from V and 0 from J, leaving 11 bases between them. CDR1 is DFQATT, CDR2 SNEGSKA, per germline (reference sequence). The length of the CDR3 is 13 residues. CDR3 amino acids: CSAVETTNYGYTF. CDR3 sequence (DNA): TGCAGTGCCGTCGAGACCACTAACTATGGCTACACCTTC.

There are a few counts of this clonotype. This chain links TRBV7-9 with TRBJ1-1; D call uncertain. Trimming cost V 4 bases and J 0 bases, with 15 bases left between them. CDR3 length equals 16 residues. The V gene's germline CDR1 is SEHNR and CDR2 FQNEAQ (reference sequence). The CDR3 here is CASSSYRRSMNTEAFF. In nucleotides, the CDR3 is TGTGCCAGCAGCTCTTACAGACGATCGATGAACACTGAAGCTTTCTTT.

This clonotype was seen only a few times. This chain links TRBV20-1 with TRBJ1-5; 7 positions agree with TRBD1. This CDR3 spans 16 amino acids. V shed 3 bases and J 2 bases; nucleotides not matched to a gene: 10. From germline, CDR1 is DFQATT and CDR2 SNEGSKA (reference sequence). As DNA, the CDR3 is TGCAGTGCTAGTATTCTTGGGCAGGGGGGCAATCAGCCCCAGCATTTT. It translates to CSASILGQGGNQPQHF.

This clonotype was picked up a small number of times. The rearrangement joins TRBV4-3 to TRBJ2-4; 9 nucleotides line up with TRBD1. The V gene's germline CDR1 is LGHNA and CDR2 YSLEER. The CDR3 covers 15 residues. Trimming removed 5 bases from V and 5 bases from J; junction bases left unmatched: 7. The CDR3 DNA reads TGCGCCAGCAGCTCCCGGGACAGGGACCAAAACATTCAGTACTTC. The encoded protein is CASSSRDRDQNIQYF.

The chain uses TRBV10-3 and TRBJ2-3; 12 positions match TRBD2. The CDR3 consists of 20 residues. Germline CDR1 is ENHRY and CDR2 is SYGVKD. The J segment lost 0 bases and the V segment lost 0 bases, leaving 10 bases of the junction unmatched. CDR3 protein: CAISESLVTSGSGSTDTQYF. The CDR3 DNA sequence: TGTGCCATCAGTGAGTCGCTTGTGACTAGCGGGAGTGGAAGCACAGATACGCAGTATTTT.

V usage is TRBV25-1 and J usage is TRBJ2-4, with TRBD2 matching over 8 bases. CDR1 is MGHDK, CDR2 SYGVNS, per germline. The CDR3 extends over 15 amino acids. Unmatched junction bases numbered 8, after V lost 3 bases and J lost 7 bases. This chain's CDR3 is CASSDLAGSGNIQYF. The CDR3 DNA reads TGTGCCAGCAGTGATTTAGCGGGATCGGGGAACATTCAGTACTTC.

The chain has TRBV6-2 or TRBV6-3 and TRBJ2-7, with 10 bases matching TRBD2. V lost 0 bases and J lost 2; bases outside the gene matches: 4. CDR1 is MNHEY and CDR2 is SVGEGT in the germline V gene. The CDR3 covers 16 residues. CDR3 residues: CASSYSSLAGAYEQYF. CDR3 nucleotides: TGTGCCAGCAGTTACTCCTCCCTAGCGGGAGCCTACGAGCAGTACTTC.

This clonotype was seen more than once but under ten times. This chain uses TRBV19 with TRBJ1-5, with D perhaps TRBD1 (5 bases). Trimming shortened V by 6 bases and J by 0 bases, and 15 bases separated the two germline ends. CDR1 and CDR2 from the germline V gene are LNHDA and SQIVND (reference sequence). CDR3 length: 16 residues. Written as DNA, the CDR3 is TGTGCCAGTAGGGAATCAGGGACTTATAGCAATCAGCCCCAGCATTTT. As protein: CASRESGTYSNQPQHF.

In nucleotides, the CDR3 is TGCGCCAGCAGCCAAGTCCTTAGCAATCAGCCCCAGCATTTT. Translated, it gives CASSQVLSNQPQHF. V and J are TRBV4-1 and TRBJ1-5; D is unresolved. The V and J ends lost 1 base and 0 bases respectively, with 4 bases between them. This CDR3 contains 14 residues. Germline loops: CDR1 MGHRA, CDR2 YSYEKL.

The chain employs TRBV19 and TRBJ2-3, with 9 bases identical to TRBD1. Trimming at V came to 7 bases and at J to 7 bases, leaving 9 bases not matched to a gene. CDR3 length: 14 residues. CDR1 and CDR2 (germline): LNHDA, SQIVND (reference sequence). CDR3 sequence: CASIPGQGGHTQYF. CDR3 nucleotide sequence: TGTGCCAGTATACCGGGACAGGGAGGTCATACGCAGTATTTT.

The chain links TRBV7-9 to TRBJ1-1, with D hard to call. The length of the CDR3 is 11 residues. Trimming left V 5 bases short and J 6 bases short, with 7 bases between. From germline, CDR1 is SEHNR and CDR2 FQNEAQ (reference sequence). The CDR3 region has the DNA TGTGCCAGCAGCGCGGCCCCTGAAGCTTTCTTT. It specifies CASSAAPEAFF. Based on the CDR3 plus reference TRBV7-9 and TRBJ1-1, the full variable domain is DTGVSQNPRHKITKRGQNVTFRCDPISEHNRLYWYRQTLGQGPEFLTYFQNEAQLEKSRLLSDRFSAERPKGSFSTLEIQRTEQGDSAMYLCASSAAPEAFFGQGTRLTVV.

CDR3 protein: CASSHLGKATNEKLFF. The CDR3 bases are TGTGCCAGCAGCCATTTAGGCAAGGCAACTAATGAAAAACTGTTTTTT. This chain links TRBV3-1 with TRBJ1-4; D ambiguous. Germline CDR1 and CDR2: LGHDT and YNNKEL (reference sequence). This CDR3 contains 16 residues. Trimming removed 3 bases from V and 0 bases from J, with 11 bases in between.

The chain's CDR3 is CASSYLRNYGYTF. CDR3 DNA sequence: TGTGCCAGCAGTTACCTCAGGAACTATGGCTACACCTTC. This rearrangement joins TRBV12-3 or TRBV12-4 to TRBJ1-2; D is unresolved. V was pared by 4 bases and J by 2 bases, with 8 bases between. The CDR3 length is 13 residues.

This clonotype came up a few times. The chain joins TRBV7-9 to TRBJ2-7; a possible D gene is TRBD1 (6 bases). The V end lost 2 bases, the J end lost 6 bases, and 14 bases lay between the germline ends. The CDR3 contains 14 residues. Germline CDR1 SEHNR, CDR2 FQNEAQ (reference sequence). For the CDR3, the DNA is TGTGCCAGCAGCTTATATACAGGGTTCGCCGAGCAGTACTTC. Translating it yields CASSLYTGFAEQYF.